Listed below are T cell receptor beta chains from one sample, sequenced in a study of PD-1 blockade in classical Hodgkin lymphoma. Assay used: immunoSEQ multiplex PCR; TCRdb lists only in-frame clones, some missing. This sample has about 2,800 clones, with roughly 69% found just once. The sample was CD8+ T cells from blood, taken at baseline. The receptor set was obtained from a human donor with classical Hodgkin lymphoma. Both conserved end residues are trimmed from each CDR3.

j_call v_call cdr3_aa
TRBJ1-6 TRBV7-3 ASSLSSGGNSPLH
TRBJ2-7 TRBV7-9 ASSLYGDEQY
TRBJ2-7 TRBV11-1 ASSLGPEQY
TRBJ2-7 TRBV9 ASGRGRGFYEQY
TRBJ2-5 TRBV27 ATVGQGARETQY
TRBJ2-7 TRBV7-9 ASSFLNYEQY
TRBJ1-5 TRBV5-6 ASSLGGAGQPQH
TRBJ2-1 TRBV4-2 ASSQEAGGPNNEQF
TRBJ2-7 TRBV10-2 ASSGLGHPYEQY
TRBJ1-2 TRBV29-1 SVEKGTGRYGYT
TRBJ2-6 TRBV2 ASSRESGANVLT
TRBJ1-1 TRBV29-1 SVLTGGTSEAF
TRBJ2-1 TRBV5-6 ASSLAAAWENNEQF
TRBJ2-7 TRBV27 ASFGPRGYRAYEQY
TRBJ1-4 TRBV4-3 ASSQDLWQGSEKLF
TRBJ2-2 TRBV9 ASSVAEGGASFGGELF
TRBJ1-2 TRBV6-5 ASSSDGYLHGYT
TRBJ2-3 TRBV4-2 ASSQGAGTSDTQY
TRBJ1-1 TRBV7-8 ASSPGAGNTEAF
TRBJ2-3 TRBV6-5 ASSYGGLALQY
TRBJ2-7 TRBV14 ASSQGAHYEQY
TRBJ2-2 TRBV5-1 ASSSLGQVSGELF
TRBJ2-7 TRBV29-1 SVEDPGGYEQY
TRBJ1-2 TRBV29-1 SVDLDRGYGYT
TRBJ2-1 TRBV27 ASSLTGRGYNEQF
TRBJ2-3 TRBV10-3 AISESWASGKPGDTQY
TRBJ1-1 TRBV7-9 ASSFVWDTEAF
TRBJ2-1 TRBV5-8 ASSSSGLWNEQF
TRBJ2-3 TRBV7-2 ASSLNPGHTQY
TRBJ2-7 TRBV5-5 ASSLASYEQY
TRBJ1-4 TRBV4-1 ASSQGQGRGTNEKLF
TRBJ1-4 TRBV28 ASSPEEFTPLADEKLF
TRBJ2-1 TRBV5-4 ASSSAPSNEQF
TRBJ2-7 TRBV4-1 ASSQSGAYEQY
TRBJ2-7 TRBV4-1 ASSQERGASYEQY
TRBJ2-2 TRBV10-3 AISESRQVPTGELF
TRBJ2-5 TRBV6-6 ASSYPSPIETQY
TRBJ2-5 TRBV7-9 ASTSTDRGRVEQETQY
TRBJ2-2 TRBV2 ASSERASPAYTGELF
TRBJ1-2 TRBV5-1 ASSFNGDNYGYT
TRBJ1-2 TRBV11-2 ASSFGANYGYT
TRBJ2-3 TRBV9 ASSVEGSTDTQY
TRBJ2-7 TRBV7-7 ASSLSLRDEQY
TRBJ1-1 TRBV28 ASSLAGLGAEAF
TRBJ2-3 TRBV7-9 ASSHDRGLGTDTQY
TRBJ2-1 TRBV7-2 ASSLVTGKSYNEQF
TRBJ2-5 TRBV11-1 ASSFEERGETQY
TRBJ2-1 TRBV5-4 ASSLFKPYNEQF
TRBJ1-5 TRBV4-2 ASSQGYAWPQH
TRBJ2-5 TRBV6-6 ASKIKRGGGRETQY
TRBJ1-5 TRBV27 ASSLGGQPQH
TRBJ2-1 TRBV11-2 ASNVAGGRENEQF
TRBJ1-2 TRBV27 ASSLSPLSGANYGYT
TRBJ1-1 TRBV6-1 ATQRTVENTEAF
TRBJ2-1 TRBV9 ASSVEGVKEQF
TRBJ2-7 TRBV2 ASSGGLTGVDEQY
TRBJ2-7 TRBV9 ASSVGRAGEQY
TRBJ2-5 TRBV7-9 ASSLVRTQY
TRBJ2-7 TRBV7-2 ASSRMVQGYEQY